This passage covers 6 T cell receptor beta chains from one sample sequenced in a study of cytomegalovirus exposure and HLA in healthy donors. Use of 60 Vbeta and 13 Jbeta primers characterized the PCR. Sequencing used immunoSEQ multiplex PCR; TCRdb keeps in-frame clones, though not all of them. Seen here are around 65,000 clones, about 80% observed once, and the top ten hold roughly half. Sequenced: PBMCs. These receptors all stem from a man aged 50 or older in good health and CMV-seropositive.

Points on this clone: This may be a read error: a much more frequent sequence differs by one nucleotide. J is TRBJ2-7 and V is TRBV11-3, with D tentatively TRBD1 (6 bases). Between the trimmed V and J ends, which lost 4 bases and 0 bases, there was a span of 13 bases. This CDR3 spans 15 amino acids. Germline V gene data show CDR1 as SGHNT and CDR2 as YENEEA. CDR3 residues: CASSSQGPSSYEQYF. Here the CDR3 DNA reads TGTGCCAGCAGCTCCCAGGGGCCCAGCTCCTACGAGCAGTACTTC.

This clone was seen a single time. The V and J genes are TRBV29-1 and TRBJ2-2, with TRBD1 matching over 11 bases. This CDR3 is built from 15 residues. Germline V gene sequence: CDR1 SQVTM, CDR2 ANQGSEA. V dropped 6 bases and J dropped 2; count of bases not matched to a gene: 5. The CDR3 reads CSVRGQGANTGELFF. DNA for the CDR3: TGCAGCGTCCGAGGACAGGGGGCAAACACCGGGGAGCTGTTTTTT.

The V call is TRBV4-2, the J call TRBJ2-7, with 8 bases matching TRBD2. Germline values: CDR1 LGHNA, CDR2 YNFKEQ. With 2 bases clipped from V and 2 bases from J, the junction kept 8 bases outside the gene matches. The CDR3 has 16 residues. CDR3 residues: CASSQRVAGGAYEQYF. The CDR3 DNA is TGTGCCAGCAGCCAAAGGGTGGCGGGAGGAGCCTACGAGCAGTACTTC.

Here the CDR3 DNA reads TGTGCCAGCAGTGCGTCAACAGGAGTGCAGTACTTC. Amino acids: CASSASTGVQYF. This chain joins TRBV28 and TRBJ2-7; perhaps TRBD1 as D (5 bases). CDR3 length: 12 amino acids. V was trimmed by 5 bases and J by 9 bases, leaving 14 bases between them. The germline CDR1 and CDR2 sequences are MDHEN and SYDVKM.

The chain combines TRBV6-1 with TRBJ2-7, with 10 bases identical to TRBD1. Trimming removed 4 bases from V and 2 bases from J; junction bases left unmatched: 5. There are 15 residues in the CDR3. From germline, CDR1 is MNHNS and CDR2 SASEGT. For the CDR3, the DNA is TGTGCCAGCAGTGGACCGGACAGGGGGACCTACGAGCAGTACTTC. Encoded protein: CASSGPDRGTYEQYF.

V and J are TRBV28 and TRBJ2-1, with 7 bases fitting TRBD1. Germline V lookup: CDR1 MDHEN, CDR2 SYDVKM. The CDR3 loop spans 15 amino acids. J gave up 4 bases and V 6 bases, and 9 bases lay outside the gene matches. The DNA for the CDR3 is TGTGCCAGCAGGACCGGGACAGCGATTTACAATGAGCAGTTCTTC. Protein sequence: CASRTGTAIYNEQFF.